Shown below are 27 T cell receptor beta chains from a single sample sequenced in a study of cytomegalovirus exposure and HLA in healthy donors. Vbeta (60) and Jbeta (13) primers were used in the PCR. This table comes from immunoSEQ multiplex PCR, and its TCRdb copy is limited to in-frame clones, with some not included. This sample carries more than 95,000 clones, around four fifths of them seen once, and the ten largest clones take 1.5% to 2%. The source material was PBMCs. The receptors originated from a woman between 35 and 50 years old in good health and CMV-seronegative.

The chain has TRBV7-9 and TRBJ2-5, with D possibly being TRBD1 (6 bases). This CDR3 is built from 14 residues. Per germline, CDR1 SEHNR and CDR2 FQNEAQ (reference sequence). V was cut by 5 bases and J by 1 base, with 11 bases left in between. In DNA, the CDR3 is TGTGCCAGCAGCCGCGACAGGAGCCAAGAGACCCAGTACTTC. Translated, it gives CASSRDRSQETQYF.

The V and J genes are TRBV18 and TRBJ1-5, with 8 bases aligning to TRBD1. With V trimmed by 1 base and J by 5 bases, 7 bases remained unmatched. CDR3 length: 16 residues. Looked up from germline, CDR1 is KGHSH and CDR2 is LQKENI. The CDR3 DNA reads as TGTGCCAGCTCACCACTGGCAGGGGGCGGAGATCAGCCCCAGCATTTT. It encodes CASSPLAGGGDQPQHF.

The CDR3 nucleotides are TGTGCCATCAGTGAGAGAAGAGCGGGAGGGTCCACAGATACGCAGTATTTT. It translates to CAISERRAGGSTDTQYF. This chain links TRBV10-3 with TRBJ2-3; 10 nucleotides align to TRBD2. This CDR3 comprises 17 residues. The V and J ends lost 2 bases and 2 bases, in that order; junction bases with no gene match: 7. Germline CDR1 and CDR2: ENHRY and SYGVKD.

The V call is TRBV6-1, the J call TRBJ2-5; 7 bases line up with TRBD2. The germline CDR1 and CDR2 sequences are MNHNS and SASEGT. The CDR3 totals 14 residues. V gave up 8 bases and J gave up 4 bases; unmatched junction bases: 10. The CDR3 DNA reads TGTGCCAGCGGCGGATTGGCGGGAGCAGAGACCCAGTACTTC. The encoded protein is CASGGLAGAETQYF.

V gene TRBV29-1 combines with J gene TRBJ1-1, with a tentative D call TRBD1 (5 bases). Trimming stripped 6 bases from V and 5 bases from J, with 19 bases between. This CDR3 spans 14 amino acids. Germline CDR1 is SQVTM and CDR2 is ANQGSEA. The CDR3 here is CSVEGTARRTEAFF. CDR3 DNA: TGCAGCGTGGAGGGGACCGCACGAAGGACTGAAGCTTTCTTT.

The rearrangement links TRBV18 to TRBJ2-1; D remains unclear. CDR3 length: 13 residues. V dropped 3 bases and J dropped 3 bases, with 6 bases sitting between them. CDR1 is KGHSH and CDR2 is LQKENI in the germline V gene. In DNA, the CDR3 is TGTGCCAGCTCACCTGGGCTCTACAATGAGCAGTTCTTC. This translates into CASSPGLYNEQFF.

This clone has just one count. The gene calls are TRBV28 and TRBJ1-5; D not resolved. Trimming stripped 5 bases from V and 3 bases from J, with 14 bases between. The CDR3 extends over 15 amino acids. Per the germline V gene, CDR1 is MDHEN and CDR2 is SYDVKM. The CDR3 spells CASSGPSEYNQPQHF. The CDR3 nucleotides read TGTGCCAGCAGTGGTCCCTCGGAGTACAATCAGCCCCAGCATTTT. Full variable domain (outside the CDR3, taken from reference TRBV28 and TRBJ1-5): DVKVTQSSRYLVKRTGEKVFLECVQDMDHENMFWYRQDPGLGLRLIYFSYDVKMKEKGDIPEGYSVSREKKERFSLILESASTNQTSMYLCASSGPSEYNQPQHFGDGTRLSIL.

The chain carries TRBV6-4 and TRBJ2-1; D is perhaps TRBD2 (6 bases). Germline lookup yields CDR1 MRHNA and CDR2 SNTAGT. This CDR3 has 16 amino acids. The germline V and J ends were trimmed by 0 bases and 4 bases, with 13 bases remaining between them. CDR3 DNA sequence: TGTGCCAGCAGTGACTCGCCCCGGGAGCCATACAATGAGCAGTTCTTC. As protein: CASSDSPREPYNEQFF.

This clone was recorded only once. The J gene is TRBJ1-1, the V gene TRBV5-1, with D hard to call. Germline assignment: CDR1 SGHRS and CDR2 YFSETQ. The CDR3 loop spans 13 amino acids. Trimming shortened V by 1 base and J by 4 bases, and 8 bases separated the two germline ends. CDR3 loop: CASSLTVTTEAFF. The CDR3 DNA is TGCGCCAGCAGCTTGACGGTTACCACTGAAGCTTTCTTT.

The chain is built from TRBV5-4 and TRBJ2-2; D not resolved. CDR1 SGHNT and CDR2 YYREEE come from the germline V gene (reference sequence). Trimming removed 4 bases at V and 1 base at J, with 14 bases between. The CDR3 extends over 16 amino acids. The CDR3, as DNA: TGTGCCAGCAGCCCCTCCTTGAGGTTGAACACCGGGGAGCTGTTTTTT. This encodes CASSPSLRLNTGELFF.

The rearrangement joins TRBV29-1 to TRBJ2-5; D gene unclear. Germline V gene sequence: CDR1 SQVTM, CDR2 ANQGSEA. The CDR3 length is 13 residues. Trimming took 2 bases from V and 7 from J, leaving 14 bases between them. CDR3 residues: CSVEPATGGTQYF. CDR3 DNA: TGCAGCGTTGAACCAGCTACGGGTGGGACCCAGTACTTC.

This clone was seen once. The genes are TRBV9 and TRBJ2-3; tentative D call: TRBD1 (6 bases). The germline CDR1 and CDR2 sequences are SGDLS and YYNGEE. There are 15 residues in the CDR3. Trimming shortened V by 4 bases and J by 2 bases, and 14 bases separated the two germline ends. The CDR3 sequence is CASSRQQGNTDTQYF. DNA for the CDR3: TGTGCCAGCAGCCGACAACAGGGAAACACAGATACGCAGTATTTT. Full variable domain (outside the CDR3, taken from reference TRBV9 and TRBJ2-3): DSGVTQTPKHLITATGQRVTLRCSPRSGDLSVYWYQQSLDQGLQFLIQYYNGEERAKGNILERFSAQQFPDLHSELNLSSLELGDSALYFCASSRQQGNTDTQYFGPGTRLTVL.

V and J are TRBV11-3 and TRBJ2-7, with TRBD2 as a possible D gene (5 bases). The germline V gene has CDR1 SGHNT and CDR2 YENEEA. V was shortened by 1 base and J by 3 bases, with 22 bases between the two germline ends. CDR3 length equals 18 residues. The CDR3, as DNA: TGTGCCAGCAGCTTAGCCCCGGGGAAATCGGCCGGCTACTACGAGCAGTACTTC. Amino acids: CASSLAPGKSAGYYEQYF. The full variable domain, rest sourced from reference TRBV11-3 and TRBJ2-7, is EAGVVQSPRYKIIEKKQPVAFWCNPISGHNTLYWYLQNLGQGPELLIRYENEEAVDDSQLPKDRFSAERLKGVDSTLKIQPAELGDSAVYLCASSLAPGKSAGYYEQYFGPGTRLTVT.

This clone was found a few times. The chain has TRBV25-1 and TRBJ2-3; weak D call: TRBD2 (6 bases). The germline V gene encodes CDR1 MGHDK and CDR2 SYGVNS. CDR3 length equals 13 residues. V lost 5 bases to trimming and J lost 3 bases, with 9 bases between them. The CDR3 DNA reads as TGTGCCAGCAGTCCGGGACTTACAGATACGCAGTATTTT. Translating gives CASSPGLTDTQYF.

The gene calls are TRBV30 and TRBJ1-1; no clear D gene. CDR1 is GTSNPN, CDR2 SVGIG, per germline (reference sequence). V dropped 2 bases and J dropped 11 bases, with 9 bases sitting between them. This CDR3 has 10 residues. CDR3 sequence (DNA): TGTGCCTGGAGTCGAGAGCGGGCTTTCTTT. It specifies CAWSRERAFF.

Relative to its sample, this clone is medium-sized (0.01 to 0.1%). The chain employs TRBV5-4 and TRBJ2-7, with a possible D match to TRBD2 (6 bases). Per germline, CDR1 SGHNT and CDR2 YYREEE (reference sequence). The V end lost 6 bases, the J end lost 1 base, and 20 bases lay between the germline ends. This CDR3 contains 16 residues. DNA for the CDR3: TGTGCCAGCACCTCCCTGACCGGTAGCGGATCCTACGAGCAGTACTTC. Translation: CASTSLTGSGSYEQYF.

In this sample, this clone turned up once. The CDR3 sequence is CASSSSGTQTYEQYF. In DNA, the CDR3 is TGTGCCAGCAGCTCCTCCGGGACACAAACCTACGAGCAGTACTTC. The chain recombines TRBV7-2 with TRBJ2-7; a weak D match, TRBD1 (6 bases). The length of the CDR3 is 15 residues. The ends were cut back, 4 bases at V and 2 bases at J, with 15 bases in the middle. The V gene's germline CDR1 is SGHTA and CDR2 FQGNSA.

This chain uses TRBV7-8 with TRBJ2-5; D remains ambiguous. The J call may be wrong; the DNA end is better matched by TRBJ2-7. Per the germline V gene, CDR1 is SGHVS and CDR2 is FQNEAQ. The CDR3 length is 11 residues. CDR3: CASSPHYEQYF. The CDR3 DNA sequence: TGTGCCAGCAGCCCCCACTACGAGCAGTACTTC.

This clone turned up a few times. The chain combines TRBV10-3 with TRBJ2-5; 13 bases are shared with TRBD2. With 6 bases clipped from V and 7 bases from J, the junction kept 8 bases outside the gene matches. CDR3 length equals 15 residues. From germline, CDR1 is ENHRY and CDR2 SYGVKD. In DNA, the CDR3 is TGTGCCATCAGCCGGACTAGCGGGAGATTCGGGACCCAGTACTTC. Protein product: CAISRTSGRFGTQYF.

The chain employs TRBV11-3 and TRBJ2-3; 9 positions agree with TRBD2. Germline values: CDR1 SGHNT, CDR2 YENEEA. The CDR3 has 17 amino acids. J gave up 2 bases and V 5 bases, and 11 bases lay outside the gene matches. CDR3 protein: CASSASAGLALTDTQYF. CDR3 coding DNA: TGTGCCAGCAGCGCTAGTGCCGGACTAGCGCTCACAGATACGCAGTATTTT.

The rearrangement links TRBV6-6 to TRBJ1-1; 8 nucleotides align to TRBD1. CDR1 and CDR2 from the germline V gene are MNHNY and SVGAGI (reference sequence). The length of the CDR3 is 14 residues. Germline trimming cut 5 bases from V and 1 base from J; bases unmatched to any gene: 3. The CDR3 region is CASSRTGRNTEAFF. In nucleotides, the CDR3 is TGTGCCAGCAGTCGGACAGGGAGGAACACTGAAGCTTTCTTT.

This chain links TRBV9 with TRBJ1-2, with 8 bases matching TRBD1. With V trimmed by 3 bases and J by 3 bases, 13 bases remained unmatched. Germline-derived CDR1 and CDR2 are SGDLS and YYNGEE. The CDR3 spans 17 residues. DNA for the CDR3: TGTGCCAGCAGCGGGACACGCACCGGGACAGGATACTATGGCTACACCTTC. It codes for CASSGTRTGTGYYGYTF. The full variable domain, completed using reference TRBV9 and TRBJ1-2, is DSGVTQTPKHLITATGQRVTLRCSPRSGDLSVYWYQQSLDQGLQFLIQYYNGEERAKGNILERFSAQQFPDLHSELNLSSLELGDSALYFCASSGTRTGTGYYGYTFGSGTRLTVV.

The V and J genes are TRBV6-5 and TRBJ2-1; 11 nucleotides agree with TRBD2. The CDR3 covers 16 residues. V lost 3 bases, J lost 9 bases, and 10 bases stayed unmatched. Germline V gene sequence: CDR1 MNHEY, CDR2 SVGAGI. The CDR3 reads CASSYDVAGGPPEQFF. The CDR3 DNA sequence: TGTGCCAGCAGTTATGATGTAGCGGGAGGGCCTCCTGAGCAGTTCTTC.

This clone has a handful of counts. The chain combines TRBV2 with TRBJ2-7; D might be TRBD1 (5 bases). Germline V gene lookup returns CDR1 SNHLY and CDR2 FYNNEI. The CDR3 covers 10 residues. The ends were cut back, 7 bases at V and 5 bases at J, with 6 bases in the middle. CDR3 bases: TGTGCCAGCAAAGGGGACGAGCAGTACTTC. Its protein is CASKGDEQYF.

The chain uses TRBV5-8 and TRBJ2-7, with TRBD2 matching over 10 bases. Germline CDR1 reads SGHTS; CDR2 reads YDEGEE. V shed 2 bases, J shed 6 bases, and the junction held 14 bases outside the gene matches. The CDR3 is 17 amino acids. The CDR3 coding sequence is TGTGCCAGCAGCTTAAACCCCGGGACTAGCGCAATAGGCGAGCAGTACTTC. Protein: CASSLNPGTSAIGEQYF. Supplemented by reference TRBV5-8 and TRBJ2-7, the full variable domain reads EAGVTQSPTHLIKTRGQQATLRCSPISGHTSVYWYQQALGLGLQFLLWYDEGEERNRGNFPPRFSGRQFPNYSSELNVNALELEDSALYLCASSLNPGTSAIGEQYFGPGTRLTVT.

The chain recombines TRBV28 with TRBJ2-4; 8 nucleotides agree with TRBD2. Germline V gene sequence: CDR1 MDHEN, CDR2 SYDVKM. Unmatched junction bases numbered 4, after V lost 6 bases and J lost 0 bases. The CDR3 contains 15 residues. CDR3 sequence (DNA): TGTGCCAGCAGATCTAGCGGGTTAGCCAAAAACATTCAGTACTTC. Residues: CASRSSGLAKNIQYF.

This sequence joins TRBV27 and TRBJ2-5; 9 bases are a match to TRBD2. The CDR3 length is 15 residues. Germline CDR1 is MNHEY and CDR2 is SMNVEV (reference sequence). V shed 7 bases, J shed 2 bases, and the junction held 8 bases outside the gene matches. The DNA for the CDR3 is TGTGCCAGCAAAAGTTCAGCGGGAGGTCAAGAGACCCAGTACTTC. This encodes CASKSSAGGQETQYF.